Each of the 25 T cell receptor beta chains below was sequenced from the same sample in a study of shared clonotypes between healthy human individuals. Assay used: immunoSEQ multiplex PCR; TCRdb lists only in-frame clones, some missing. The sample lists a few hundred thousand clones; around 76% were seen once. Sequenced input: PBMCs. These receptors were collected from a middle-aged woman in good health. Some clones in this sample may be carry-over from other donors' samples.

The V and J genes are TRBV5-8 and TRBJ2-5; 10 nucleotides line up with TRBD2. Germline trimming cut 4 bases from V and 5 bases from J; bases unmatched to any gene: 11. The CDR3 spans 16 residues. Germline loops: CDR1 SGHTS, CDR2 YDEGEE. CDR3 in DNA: TGTGCCAGCAGCCCAGGAGGGCTAGCGGGAGTTGAGACCCAGTACTTC. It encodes CASSPGGLAGVETQYF. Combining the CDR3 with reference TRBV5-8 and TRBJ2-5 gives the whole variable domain EAGVTQSPTHLIKTRGQQATLRCSPISGHTSVYWYQQALGLGLQFLLWYDEGEERNRGNFPPRFSGRQFPNYSSELNVNALELEDSALYLCASSPGGLAGVETQYFGPGTRLLVL.

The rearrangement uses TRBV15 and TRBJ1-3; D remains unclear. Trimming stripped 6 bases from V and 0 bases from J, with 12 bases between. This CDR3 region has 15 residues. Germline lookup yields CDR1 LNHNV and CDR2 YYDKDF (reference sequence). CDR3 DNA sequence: TGTGCCACCAGGCGAGCAGCGAGCTCTGGAAACACCATATATTTT. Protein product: CATRRAASSGNTIYF.

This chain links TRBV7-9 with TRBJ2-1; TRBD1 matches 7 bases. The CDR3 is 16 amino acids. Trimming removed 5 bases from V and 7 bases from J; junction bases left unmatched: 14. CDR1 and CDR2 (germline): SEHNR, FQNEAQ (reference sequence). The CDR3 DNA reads TGTGCCAGCAGCACTACCGGGACAGCCCAAGGTAATGAGCAGTTCTTC. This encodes CASSTTGTAQGNEQFF.

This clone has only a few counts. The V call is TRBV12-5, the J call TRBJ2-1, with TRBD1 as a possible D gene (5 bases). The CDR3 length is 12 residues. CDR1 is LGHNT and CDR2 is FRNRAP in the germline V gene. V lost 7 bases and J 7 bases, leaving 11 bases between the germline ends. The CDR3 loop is CASAQAENEQFF. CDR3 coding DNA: TGTGCTAGTGCACAGGCCGAAAATGAGCAGTTCTTC. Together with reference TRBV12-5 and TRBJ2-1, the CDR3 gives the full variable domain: DARVTQTPRHKVTEMGQEVTMRCQPILGHNTVFWYRQTMMQGLELLAYFRNRAPLDDSGMPKDRFSAEMPDATLATLKIQPSEPRDSAVYFCASAQAENEQFFGPGTRLTVL.

CDR3 region: CASSEKSLQQFF. The CDR3 region has the DNA TGTGCCAGCAGTGAAAAGTCGCTGCAGCAGTTCTTC. The genes are TRBV25-1 and TRBJ2-1; the D is unclear. The CDR3 totals 12 residues. Trimming removed 2 bases at V and 11 bases at J, with 10 bases between. The V gene's germline CDR1 is MGHDK and CDR2 SYGVNS.

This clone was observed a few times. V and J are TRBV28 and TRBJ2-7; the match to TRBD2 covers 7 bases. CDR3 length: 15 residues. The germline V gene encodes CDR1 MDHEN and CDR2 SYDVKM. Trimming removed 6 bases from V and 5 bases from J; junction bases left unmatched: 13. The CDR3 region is CASRLRRTSPHEQYF. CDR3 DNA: TGTGCCAGCAGACTCCGCAGGACTAGTCCCCACGAGCAGTACTTC.

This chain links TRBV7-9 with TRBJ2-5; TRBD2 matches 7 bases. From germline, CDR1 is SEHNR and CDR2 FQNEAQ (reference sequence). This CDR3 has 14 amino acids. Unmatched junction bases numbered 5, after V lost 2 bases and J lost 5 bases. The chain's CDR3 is CASSLRREPETQYF. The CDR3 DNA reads TGTGCCAGCAGCTTACGGCGGGAGCCGGAGACCCAGTACTTC.

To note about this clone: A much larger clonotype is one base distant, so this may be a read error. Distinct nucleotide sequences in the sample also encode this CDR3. CDR3 in amino acids: CASSQEMGGASYEQYF. In DNA, the CDR3 is TGTGCCAGCAGCCAAGAAATGGGTGGGGCCTCCTACGAGCAGTACTTC. The rearrangement uses TRBV4-2 and TRBJ2-7; D is perhaps TRBD1 (5 bases). V was shortened by 0 bases and J by 0 bases, with 12 bases between the two germline ends. The CDR3 runs to 16 residues. Germline V gene sequence: CDR1 LGHNA, CDR2 YNFKEQ.

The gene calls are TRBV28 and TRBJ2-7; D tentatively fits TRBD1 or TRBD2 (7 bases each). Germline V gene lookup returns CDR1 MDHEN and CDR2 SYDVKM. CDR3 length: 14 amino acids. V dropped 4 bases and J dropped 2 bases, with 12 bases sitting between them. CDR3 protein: CASSSGGAPYEQYF. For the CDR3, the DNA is TGTGCCAGCAGTTCAGGGGGGGCCCCCTACGAGCAGTACTTC. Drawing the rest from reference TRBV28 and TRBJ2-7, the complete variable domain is DVKVTQSSRYLVKRTGEKVFLECVQDMDHENMFWYRQDPGLGLRLIYFSYDVKMKEKGDIPEGYSVSREKKERFSLILESASTNQTSMYLCASSSGGAPYEQYFGPGTRLTVT.

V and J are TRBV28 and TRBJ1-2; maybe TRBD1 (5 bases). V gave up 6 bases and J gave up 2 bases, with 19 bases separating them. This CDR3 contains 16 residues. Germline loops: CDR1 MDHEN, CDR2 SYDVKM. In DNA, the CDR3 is TGTGCCAGCAGGATCGGGACCCTCGGCGTCAACTATGGCTACACCTTC. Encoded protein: CASRIGTLGVNYGYTF.

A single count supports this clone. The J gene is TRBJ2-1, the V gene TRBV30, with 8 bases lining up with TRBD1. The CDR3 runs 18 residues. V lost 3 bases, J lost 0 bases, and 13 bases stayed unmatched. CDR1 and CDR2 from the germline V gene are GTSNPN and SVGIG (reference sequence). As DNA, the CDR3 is TGTGCCTGGAGAGCCGGACAGGGTCTACCTAGCTCCTACAATGAGCAGTTCTTC. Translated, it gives CAWRAGQGLPSSYNEQFF. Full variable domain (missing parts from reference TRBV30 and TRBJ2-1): SQTIHQWPATLVQPVGSPLSLECTVEGTSNPNLYWYRQAAGRGLQLLFYSVGIGQISSEVPQNLSASRPQDRQFILSSKKLLLSDSGFYLCAWRAGQGLPSSYNEQFFGPGTRLTVL.

The CDR3 sequence is CASSYSDTEAFF. CDR3 DNA sequence: TGTGCCAGCAGTTACTCGGACACTGAAGCTTTCTTT. J is TRBJ1-1 and V is TRBV6-5; D gene uncertain. From germline, CDR1 is MNHEY and CDR2 SVGAGI. V was shortened by 0 bases and J by 3 bases, with 2 bases between the two germline ends. The CDR3 sequence is 12 residues long.

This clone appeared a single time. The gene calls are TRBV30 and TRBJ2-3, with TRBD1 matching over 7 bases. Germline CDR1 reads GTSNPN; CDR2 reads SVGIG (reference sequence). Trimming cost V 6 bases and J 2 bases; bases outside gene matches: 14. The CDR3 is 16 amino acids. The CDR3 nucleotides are TGTGCCTGTACAAAAGGACAGGACGCCTCCACAGATACGCAGTATTTT. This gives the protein CACTKGQDASTDTQYF.

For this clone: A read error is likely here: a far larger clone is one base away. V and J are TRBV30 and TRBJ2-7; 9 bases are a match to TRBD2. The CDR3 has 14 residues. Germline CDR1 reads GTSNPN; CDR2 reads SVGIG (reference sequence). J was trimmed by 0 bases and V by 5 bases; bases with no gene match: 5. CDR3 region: CAWQKAGGSYEQYF. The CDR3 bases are TGTGCCTGGCAAAAAGCGGGAGGCTCCTACGAGCAGTACTTC.

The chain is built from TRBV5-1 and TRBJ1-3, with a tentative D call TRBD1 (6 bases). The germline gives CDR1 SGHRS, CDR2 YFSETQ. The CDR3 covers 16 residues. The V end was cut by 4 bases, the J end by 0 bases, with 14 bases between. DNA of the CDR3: TGCGCCAGCAGCCAGGGGACGGAGAGCTCTGGAAACACCATATATTTT. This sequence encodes CASSQGTESSGNTIYF.

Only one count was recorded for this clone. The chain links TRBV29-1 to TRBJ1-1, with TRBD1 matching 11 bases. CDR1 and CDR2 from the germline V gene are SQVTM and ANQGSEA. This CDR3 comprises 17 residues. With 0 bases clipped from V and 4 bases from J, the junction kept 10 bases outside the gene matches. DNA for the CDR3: TGCAGCGTTGAAGATACAGGACAGGGGGCGGACGGCACTGAAGCTTTCTTT. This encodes CSVEDTGQGADGTEAFF.

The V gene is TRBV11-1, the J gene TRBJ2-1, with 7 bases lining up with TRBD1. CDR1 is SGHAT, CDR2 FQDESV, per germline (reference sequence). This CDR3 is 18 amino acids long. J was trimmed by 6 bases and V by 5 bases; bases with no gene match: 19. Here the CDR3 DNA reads TGTGCCAGCAGCGCTATATCTTCCGGGGACAGAACCTCCAATGAGCAGTTCTTC. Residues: CASSAISSGDRTSNEQFF. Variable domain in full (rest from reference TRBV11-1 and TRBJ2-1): EAEVAQSPRYKITEKSQAVAFWCDPISGHATLYWYRQILGQGPELLVQFQDESVVDDSQLPKDRFSAERLKGVDSTLKIQPAELGDSAMYLCASSAISSGDRTSNEQFFGPGTRLTVL.

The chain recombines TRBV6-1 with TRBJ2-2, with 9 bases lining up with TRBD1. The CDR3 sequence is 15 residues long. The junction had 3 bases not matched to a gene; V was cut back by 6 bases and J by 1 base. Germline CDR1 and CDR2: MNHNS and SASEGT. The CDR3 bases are TGTGCCAGCAGCACGGGACAGGGGAACACCGGGGAGCTGTTTTTT. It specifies CASSTGQGNTGELFF.

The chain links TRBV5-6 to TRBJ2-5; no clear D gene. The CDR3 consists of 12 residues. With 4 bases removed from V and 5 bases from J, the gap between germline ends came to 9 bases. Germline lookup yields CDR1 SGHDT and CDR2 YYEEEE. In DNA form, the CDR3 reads TGTGCCAGCAGCAGTGGGTGGGAGACCCAGTACTTC. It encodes CASSSGWETQYF. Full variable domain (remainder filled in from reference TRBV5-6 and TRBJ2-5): DAGVTQSPTHLIKTRGQQVTLRCSPKSGHDTVSWYQQALGQGPQFIFQYYEEEERQRGNFPDRFSGHQFPNYSSELNVNALLLGDSALYLCASSSGWETQYFGPGTRLLVL.

CDR3 DNA sequence: TGCGCCAGCAGGAGGGGTGTGGATACGCAGTATTTT. It specifies CASRRGVDTQYF. This chain uses TRBV5-1 with TRBJ2-3; D may correspond to TRBD1 or TRBD2 (5 bases each). This CDR3 is 12 amino acids long. CDR1 SGHRS and CDR2 YFSETQ come from the germline V gene. V dropped 5 bases and J dropped 6 bases, with 10 bases sitting between them.

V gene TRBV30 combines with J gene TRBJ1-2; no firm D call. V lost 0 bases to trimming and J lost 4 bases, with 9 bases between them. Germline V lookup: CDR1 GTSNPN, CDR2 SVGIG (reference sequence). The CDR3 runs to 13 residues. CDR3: CAWSVSLSYGYTF. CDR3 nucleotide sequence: TGTGCCTGGAGTGTAAGTTTGTCCTATGGCTACACCTTC.

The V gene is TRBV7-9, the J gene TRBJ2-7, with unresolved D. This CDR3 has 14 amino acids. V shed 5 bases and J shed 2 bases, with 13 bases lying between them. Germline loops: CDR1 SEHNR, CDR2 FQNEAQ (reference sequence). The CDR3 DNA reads TGTGCCAGCAGCCTCGCTACCCCACCCTACGAGCAGTACTTC. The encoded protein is CASSLATPPYEQYF.

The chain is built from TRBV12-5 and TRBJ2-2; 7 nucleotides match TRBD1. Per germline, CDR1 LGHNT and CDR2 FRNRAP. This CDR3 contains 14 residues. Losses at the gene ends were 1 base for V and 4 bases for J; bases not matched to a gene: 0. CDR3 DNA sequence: TGTGCTAGTGGTTTGGGACAGGGCACCGGGGAGCTGTTTTTT. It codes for CASGLGQGTGELFF.

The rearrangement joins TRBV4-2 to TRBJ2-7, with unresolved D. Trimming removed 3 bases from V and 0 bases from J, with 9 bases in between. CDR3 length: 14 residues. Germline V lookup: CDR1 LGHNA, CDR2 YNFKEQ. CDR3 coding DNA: TGTGCCAGCAGCCAGGCAGACGACTCCTACGAGCAGTACTTC. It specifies CASSQADDSYEQYF.

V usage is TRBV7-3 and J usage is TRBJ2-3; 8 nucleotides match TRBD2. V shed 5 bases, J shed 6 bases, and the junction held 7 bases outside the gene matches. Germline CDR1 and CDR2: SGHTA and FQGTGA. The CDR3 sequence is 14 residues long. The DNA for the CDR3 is TGTGCCAGCAGCCCCAAGCGGGAGTCTGATACGCAGTATTTT. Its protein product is CASSPKRESDTQYF.